One and the same sample provided the 5 T cell receptor beta chains below, sequenced in a study of blood T cells in healthy people across ages. A second about 6 to 11 cycle PCR used barcoded and J-beta primers. TCRdb recomputed calls from the 5' RACE reads with MiXCR, one row per CDR3 protein. The repertoire holds hundreds of thousands of distinct CDR3 sequences, with approximately 52% as singletons. Material: blood. The receptors come from a woman older than 75 in good health.

In this sample, this clonotype turned up a few times. It may be a read error: a sequence one base away is much more abundant. The gene calls are TRBV27 and TRBJ2-3; tentatively, D is TRBD1 or TRBD2 (5 bases each). This CDR3 comprises 16 residues. Germline V gene lookup returns CDR1 MNHEY and CDR2 SMNVEV (reference sequence). Trimming left V 0 bases short and J 10 bases short, with 20 bases between. The CDR3 sequence is CASSLSEVKGTRAQYF. For the CDR3, the DNA is TGTGCCAGCAGTTTATCGGAGGTGAAGGGGACCAGAGCGCAGTATTTT.

This clonotype has only a few counts. The chain couples TRBV6-2 or TRBV6-3 to TRBJ2-7, with 12 bases identical to TRBD2. The CDR3 length is 19 residues. The germline CDR1 and CDR2 sequences are MNHEY and SVGEGT. Trimming at V came to 2 bases and at J to 1 base, leaving 12 bases not matched to a gene. CDR3 sequence reads: CASSYKPPWTSGISYEQYF. CDR3 sequence (DNA): TGTGCCAGCAGTTACAAGCCACCCTGGACTAGCGGGATTTCCTACGAGCAGTACTTC.

This chain joins TRBV4-3 and TRBJ2-1, with D possibly being TRBD2 (5 bases). V was trimmed by 3 bases and J by 3 bases, leaving 15 bases between them. This CDR3 is built from 16 residues. Per germline, CDR1 LGHNA and CDR2 YSLEER. CDR3 region: CASSHDYSSGYNEQFF. CDR3 nucleotides: TGCGCCAGCAGCCACGATTACTCAAGCGGCTACAATGAGCAGTTCTTC.

At least ten counts were recorded for this clonotype. This chain connects TRBV6-6 to TRBJ2-7; 9 bases fit TRBD1. Germline assignment: CDR1 MNHNY and CDR2 SVGAGI (reference sequence). This CDR3 has 17 amino acids. J gave up 5 bases and V 6 bases, and 17 bases lay outside the gene matches. CDR3 nucleotides: TGTGCCAGCAGCCCCTTCGTTGCCGGGACAGGGATCCACGAGCAGTACTTC. Protein sequence: CASSPFVAGTGIHEQYF.

Many counts were recorded for this clonotype. This chain links TRBV7-9 with TRBJ2-3, with a possible D match to TRBD2 (6 bases). The germline V and J ends were trimmed by 5 bases and 11 bases, with 14 bases remaining between them. This CDR3 has 12 residues. Germline assignment: CDR1 SEHNR and CDR2 FQNEAQ (reference sequence). Here the CDR3 reads CASSPIGGMQYF. The DNA of the CDR3 is TGTGCCAGCAGCCCCATAGGAGGGATGCAGTATTTT.